The present T cell receptor beta chain was sequenced within a study of cytomegalovirus exposure and HLA in healthy donors (dated by TCRdb to the late 2010s). For the study in its entirety: According to an earlier analysis of 587 of the donors, 150 million to 200 million T cells yielded 117 million unique TCR beta sequences and about 300 Gb of sequence data. An early release that covered 640 HLA-typed donors contained approximately 300 gigabases of sequencing data and about 93 million unique TCR sequences. Of the roughly 400 genotyped donors, over 70% fell in the genetic ancestry cluster associated with self-reported Caucasian donors. The study aimed to test whether signatures of past pathogen exposure could be identified by cataloging public T cell receptors. Using immunosequencing, the study profiled T cell repertoires from about 610 subjects and related those repertoires to cytomegalovirus serostatus. Along with the roughly 610-subject first cohort, a separate validation cohort of 120 different subjects was used. To predict cytomegalovirus infection status, the study combined high-throughput TCR immunosequencing, statistical association of individual TCRs with disease status, and machine learning. In a later analysis, previously published TCR beta repertoires from hundreds of donors were re-analyzed and high-resolution HLA genotyping was added so that TCR occurrence patterns could be studied. The later analysis used no new phenotypic data to find candidate immune exposures, relying instead on TCR beta sequences and their occurrence across donors. An earlier analysis of 500 to 650 of the donors applied high-throughput TCR beta sequencing to assess whether each TCR beta V gene segment acted as functional or pseudogenic. Donor age, sex, ethnicity and CMV serostatus were collected together with the repertoire data. A later genetic analysis took genome-wide SNP genotypes for about 65% of the 666 donors and used that subset as a discovery cohort. Every discovery cohort repertoire had been produced on one sequencing platform. HLA typing included class I and class II loci at four-digit resolution. Typing coverage differed by locus: A, B, C, DRB1 and DQB1 were typed in roughly 620-630 donors, DQA1 in about 560, DPA1 in over 600, and DPB1 in roughly 470. About 5 DR-DQ haplotypes were handled as single units for association and clustering, since linkage in the cohort was strong. Among roughly 400 genotyped donors of the cohort, an average of around 240,000 unique TCR beta nucleotide sequences were sequenced per donor, around 20% of them non-productive. Here is what the overall study found, with its caveats: Only TCR beta chains were sequenced in this cohort, and the absence of alpha or paired-chain data limited detectable features. In a later analysis, the rate of TCR association differed among HLA loci, with DRB1 alleles having the most associated TCRs and HLA-C alleles having the fewest. An association between a missense DCLRE1C variant and V-gene and J-gene trimming of TCR beta chains was found in a later genetic analysis and replicated in an independent cohort. Most TCR sequences were seen in very few donors, while some public TCRs were found in many individuals. Immune exposure information for the cohort was limited to CMV serostatus. Linkage disequilibrium might explain the correlated functional status among segregating V segments, but an unknown experimental factor could not be ruled out. Presence/absence analyses assumed roughly uniform sequencing depth across donors, an assumption that may not hold. A further reported finding was that TCR beta sequences accurately predicted the HLA-A and HLA-B alleles for most subjects in the first cohort. In an earlier analysis of fewer than 750 of the donors, most TCR beta V segments were observed in productive rearrangements about 87% or about 30% of the time, broadly matching IMGT annotations. The 87-base-pair reads could not distinguish some IMGT-functional V segments, including TRBV6-2 and TRBV6-3, so those segments were excluded. According to a later analysis, parvovirus B19, influenza, CMV and Epstein-Barr virus appeared linked to several top co-occurrence clusters. Strong co-occurrence of HLA alleles, especially DR and DQ, made assigning TCR associations to individual alleles difficult. Because some donors lacked HLA typing at each locus, the association tests relied only on the typed subset. A cluster of highly shared sequence variants was judged likely to represent a technical artifact of the sequencing pipeline. The classifier was reported to diagnose cytomegalovirus status with high specificity and sensitivity in both the original and validation cohorts. A later analysis associated 17,000 or so TCR beta sequences with specific HLA alleles at a false discovery rate of 0.05. Compared with equally common non-associated chains, HLA-associated TCR beta chains in a later analysis were more clonally expanded and had lower generation probabilities. It was suggested by the authors that the approach could potentially be generalized to other disease states and immunological phenotypes. Because counts were too low, about 15 rarely observed V segments, including chromosome 9 orphons, were left out of the earlier analysis of 500 to 750 of the donors. A total of fewer than 200 TCR beta chains were listed by the study as associated with cytomegalovirus. Most CMV-associated TCR beta chains appeared to be HLA-restricted in a later analysis, and the HLA associations seemed to be driven largely by CMV exposure. In vitro tests confirmed that a few of the cytomegalovirus-associated TCR beta chains recognize cytomegalovirus antigens. A later genetic analysis reported fewer N-insertions in productive TCRs among donors in an Asian-associated ancestry cluster than the roughly 620-donor mean.

Of note for this clone: Its antigen target is currently unknown.

The cohort consisted of 666 healthy bone marrow donors. All cohort members were sampled while nominally healthy, although unrecorded immune exposures were likely present. The donor was CMV seropositive and belonged to the group of 250 to 300 seropositive cohort members. Every donor gave a peripheral blood sample, and the peripheral blood mononuclear cells from that sample were used for TCR beta sequencing. Genomic DNA was extracted from the blood cell samples with the Qiagen DNeasy Blood Extraction Kit. The method was the immunoSEQ multiplex PCR assay. A mixture of 60 forward primers for TCR Vbeta segments and 13 reverse primers for TCR Jbeta segments was used in the multiplex PCR. A multiplex PCR assay on genomic DNA amplified the CDR3 region of rearranged TCR beta genes. On the Illumina HiSeq System, the amplified TCR beta libraries were sequenced as 87-base-pair reads. The paper's processing steps were these. In a later analysis, tens of millions of unique TCR beta chains were counted across the 650 to 750 repertoires, and approximately 11 million of these chains were shared by at least two donors. Raw reads were error-corrected and collapsed into unique sequences with a nearest-neighbor algorithm that merged closely related sequences to remove PCR and sequencing errors. To assign V, D and J gene segments, CDR3 sequences were aligned to IMGT reference sequences. For a sequence to be retained, at least a six-nucleotide match to both a V gene segment and a J gene segment was required. A rearrangement was called productive if the CDR3 had no stop codons and remained in frame with V and J, and every other rearrangement was called non-productive. Following IMGT convention, CDR3 was defined as the stretch from the second conserved V-encoded cysteine to the conserved J-encoded phenylalanine. In an earlier analysis of roughly 610 of the donors, sequences lacking an unambiguous match to a single V gene segment were excluded. In an earlier analysis of almost 600 of the donors, a V segment was called functional when productive rearrangements were above 56.7%, and segregating when the standard deviation between donors exceeded 5%. A statistical classification framework was built for diagnosing cytomegalovirus status from the catalog of TCR beta chain sequences. In a later analysis, TCR nucleotide sequences were compared against IMGT/GENE-DB human TR gene sequences so that V and J genes could be assigned. Using the TCRdist pipeline, a later analysis assigned CDR3 sequences along with most-parsimonious VDJ recombination scenarios. In a later analysis, every TCR beta chain was defined by the combination of its CDR3 amino acid sequence and its V-gene family, and reads without a unique V-gene family were dropped. To address suspected cross-contamination and a sequencing artifact, a later analysis removed around 590 highly shared, low-generation-probability nucleotide sequences. For each public chain, a later analysis derived a clonal expansion index from normalized ranks of inferred template counts within each repertoire. In a later analysis, generation probabilities were computed using a VDJ recombination model fitted to out-of-frame rearrangements, and the results were checked against IGoR. In a later analysis, TCR-TCR, TCR-HLA and TCR-CMV co-occurrence was scored with hypergeometric tests, and a repertoire-size bias correction was applied to TCR pairs. A later analysis estimated false discovery rates by permuting HLA or CMV assignments 20 times. In a later analysis, co-occurring TCRs were grouped with DBSCAN, and TCRdist sequence similarity was added when clustering was performed within HLA-allele-positive subsets. Co-occurrence clustering excluded repertoires with fewer than 30,000 or more than 120,000 public chains, plus five with anomalous nucleotide sharing. Drawn from immuneACCESS, this table holds only the in-frame rearrangements with V and J called that TCRdb kept. Clones are partly lost; checked studies trace under half to an unresolved V gene and leave the rest unexplained. The D gene and trimming were derived from the DNA, and the V and J assignments and clone size from that table. The data table for this sample lists roughly 80,000 clones. Clones ranked in the top ten supply 5.5% of the sample.

Reading the germline V gene gives CDR1 SGHTA and CDR2 FQGTGA. For this chain, trimming is 0 bases at the V end and 0 bases at the J end, and the number of junction bases without a gene match is 5. Taken from cysteine to phenylalanine, the CDR3 has 17 residues. Only the CDR3 part of the read is kept: 51 bases, read in frame from the first base. This clonotype was sampled from a girl between 10 and 17 years old in good health and CMV-seropositive. The chain employs TRBV7-3 and TRBJ1-2; the junction holds 9 bases that match TRBD1. The sequencing sample was made of PBMCs. Here is the DNA: TGTGCCAGCAGCTTAACGCGGCGGACAGGGGCTAACTATGGCTACACCTTC. Translated, this gives CASSLTRRTGANYGYTF. Beyond the CDR3, the reference TRBV7-3 and TRBJ1-2 genes provide the residues; the full variable domain reads: GAGVSQTPSNKVTEKGKYVELRCDPISGHTALYWYRQSLGQGPEFLIYFQGTGAADDSGLPNDRFFAVRPEGSVSTLKIQRTERGDSAVYLCASSLTRRTGANYGYTFGSGTRLTVV.